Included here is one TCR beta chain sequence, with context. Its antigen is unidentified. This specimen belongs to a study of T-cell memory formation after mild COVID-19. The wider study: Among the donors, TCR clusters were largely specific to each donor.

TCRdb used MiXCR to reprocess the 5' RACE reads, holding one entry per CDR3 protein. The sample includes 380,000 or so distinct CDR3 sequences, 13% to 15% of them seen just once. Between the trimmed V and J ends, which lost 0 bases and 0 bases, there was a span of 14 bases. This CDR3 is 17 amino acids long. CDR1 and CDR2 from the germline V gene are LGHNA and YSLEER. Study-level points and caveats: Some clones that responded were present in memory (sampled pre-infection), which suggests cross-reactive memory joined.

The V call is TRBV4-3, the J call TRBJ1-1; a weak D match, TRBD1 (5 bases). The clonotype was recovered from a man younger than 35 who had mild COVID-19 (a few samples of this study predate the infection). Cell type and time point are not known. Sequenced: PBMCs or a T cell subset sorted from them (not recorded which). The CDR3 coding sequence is TGCGCCAGCAGCCAAGATACTTTACTGGGACTGAACACTGAAGCTTTCTTT. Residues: CASSQDTLLGLNTEAFF.